Reported below is one TCR beta chain. Germline V CDR1 and CDR2: MNHEY, SMNVEV (reference sequence). Trimming took off 5 bases at V and 4 bases at J, with 17 bases between the two ends. The CDR3 sequence is 15 residues long. This specimen belongs to a study of blood T cell repertoires in COVID-19. Study details: Collection of acute and convalescent COVID-19 samples took place in the United States, Italy and Spain.

In the authors' methods: Amplification of reference gene primers provided the estimated nucleated cell counts. Sequencing used immunoSEQ multiplex PCR; TCRdb keeps in-frame clones, though not all of them. The V and J calls and clone size come from that table; D and trimming were worked out from the DNA. This sample has some 110,000 clones, with roughly 80% found just once. The sequence derives from a woman aged 80 or over with acute or convalescent COVID-19. The rearrangement joins TRBV27 to TRBJ1-1; weak D call: TRBD1 (5 bases). What was sequenced was peripheral blood. CDR3 sequence (DNA): TGTGCCAGCAGTACTCGCAGGGATTTCGGCACTGAAGCTTTCTTT. Amino acids: CASSTRRDFGTEAFF.